In its sample, the clone carrying this T cell receptor beta chain was seen a few times. Its antigen remains unidentified. The CDR3 consists of 12 residues. The V gene end was trimmed by 7 bases and the J gene end by 9 bases; junction bases not matched to a gene: 4. The germline V gene encodes CDR1 SEHNR and CDR2 FQNEAQ (reference sequence). This sample was included in a study of CD8+ T cells in alopecia areata. General study points: Shared TCR sequences were less clear between patients than in mice, possibly partly from HLA diversity. It was lesional scalp, especially alopecia totalis/universalis, that showed higher clonality than normal scalp.

cDNA prepared by RNA extraction and subsequent reverse transcription served as the template for sequencing. The repertoire was sequenced with immunoSEQ multiplex PCR; TCRdb's copy has only in-frame clones and lacks some. The repertoire consists of 120,000 or so clones, with approximately 47% occurring once and the leading ten covering more than 9%. Lesional scalp punch biopsies and peripheral blood came from alopecia areata patients. Sorted out of PBMCs were CD4+ T cells and CD8+ T cells. This TCR was recovered from a human donor with alopecia areata. The specimen sequenced was NKG2D-low CD8+ T cells sorted from blood. The gene calls are TRBV7-9 and TRBJ2-1; TRBD2 aligns across 9 bases. CDR3: CASKRGAGEQFF. The CDR3 coding sequence is TGTGCCAGCAAGCGGGGGGCTGGTGAGCAGTTCTTC.